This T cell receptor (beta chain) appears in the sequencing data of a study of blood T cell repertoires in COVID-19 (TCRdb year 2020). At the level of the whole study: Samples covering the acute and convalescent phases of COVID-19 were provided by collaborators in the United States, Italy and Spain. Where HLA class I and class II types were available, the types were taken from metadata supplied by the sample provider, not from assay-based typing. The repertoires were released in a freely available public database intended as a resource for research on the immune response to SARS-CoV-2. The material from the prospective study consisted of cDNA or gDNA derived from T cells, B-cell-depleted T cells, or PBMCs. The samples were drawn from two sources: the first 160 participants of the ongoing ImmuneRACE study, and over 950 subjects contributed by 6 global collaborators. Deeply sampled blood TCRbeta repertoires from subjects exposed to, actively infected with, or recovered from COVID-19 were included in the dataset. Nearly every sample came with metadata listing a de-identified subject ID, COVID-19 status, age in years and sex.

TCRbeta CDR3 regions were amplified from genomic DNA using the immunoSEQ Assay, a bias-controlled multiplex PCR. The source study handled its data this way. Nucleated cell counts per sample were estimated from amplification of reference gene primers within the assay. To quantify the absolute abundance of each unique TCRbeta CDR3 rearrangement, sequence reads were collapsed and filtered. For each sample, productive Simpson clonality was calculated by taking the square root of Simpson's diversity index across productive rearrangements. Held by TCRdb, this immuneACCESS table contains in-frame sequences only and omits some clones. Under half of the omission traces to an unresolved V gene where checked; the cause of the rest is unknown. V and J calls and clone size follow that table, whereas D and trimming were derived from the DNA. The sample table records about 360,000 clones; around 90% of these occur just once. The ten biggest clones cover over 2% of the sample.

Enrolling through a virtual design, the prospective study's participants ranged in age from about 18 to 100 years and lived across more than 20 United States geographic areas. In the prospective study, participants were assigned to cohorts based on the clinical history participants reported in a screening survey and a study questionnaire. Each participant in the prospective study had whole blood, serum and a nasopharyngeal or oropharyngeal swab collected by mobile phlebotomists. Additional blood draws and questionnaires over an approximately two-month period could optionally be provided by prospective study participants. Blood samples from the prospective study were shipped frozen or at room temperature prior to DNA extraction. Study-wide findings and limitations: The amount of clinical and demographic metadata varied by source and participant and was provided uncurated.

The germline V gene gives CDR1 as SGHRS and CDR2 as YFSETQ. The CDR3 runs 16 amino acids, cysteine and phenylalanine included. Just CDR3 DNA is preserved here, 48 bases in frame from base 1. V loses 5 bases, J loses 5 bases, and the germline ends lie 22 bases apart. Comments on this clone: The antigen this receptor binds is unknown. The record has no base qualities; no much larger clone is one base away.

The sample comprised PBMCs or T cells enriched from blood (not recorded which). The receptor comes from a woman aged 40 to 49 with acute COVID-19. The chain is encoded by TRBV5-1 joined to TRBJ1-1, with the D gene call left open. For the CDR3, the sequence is CASSNFQGGLVTEAFF. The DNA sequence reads TGCGCCAGCAGTAATTTCCAAGGCGGTTTGGTTACTGAAGCTTTCTTT.